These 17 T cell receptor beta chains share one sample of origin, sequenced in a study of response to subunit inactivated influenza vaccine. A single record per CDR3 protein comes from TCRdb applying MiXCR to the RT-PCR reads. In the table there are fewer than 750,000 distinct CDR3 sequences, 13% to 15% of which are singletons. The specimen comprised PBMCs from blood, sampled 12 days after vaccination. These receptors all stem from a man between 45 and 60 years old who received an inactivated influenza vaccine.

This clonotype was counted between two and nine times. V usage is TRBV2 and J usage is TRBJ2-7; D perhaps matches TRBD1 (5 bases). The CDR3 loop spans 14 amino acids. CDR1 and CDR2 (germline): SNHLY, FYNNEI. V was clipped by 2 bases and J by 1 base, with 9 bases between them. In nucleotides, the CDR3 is TGTGCCAGCAGTGAAACAGGCAGATCCTACGAGCAGTACTTC. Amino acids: CASSETGRSYEQYF.

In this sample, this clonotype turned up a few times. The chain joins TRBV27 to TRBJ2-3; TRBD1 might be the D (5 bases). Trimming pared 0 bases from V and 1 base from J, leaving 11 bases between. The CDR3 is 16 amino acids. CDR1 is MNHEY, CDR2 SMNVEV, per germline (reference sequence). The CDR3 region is CASSLSGAGGTDTQYF. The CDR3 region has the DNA TGTGCCAGCAGTTTATCAGGGGCCGGTGGCACAGATACGCAGTATTTT.

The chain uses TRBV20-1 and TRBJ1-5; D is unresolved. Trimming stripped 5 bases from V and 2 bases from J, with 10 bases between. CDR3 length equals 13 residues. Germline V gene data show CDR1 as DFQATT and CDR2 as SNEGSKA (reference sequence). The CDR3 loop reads CSAHTVGNQPQHF. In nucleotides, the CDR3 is TGCAGTGCTCATACAGTTGGCAATCAGCCCCAGCATTTT.

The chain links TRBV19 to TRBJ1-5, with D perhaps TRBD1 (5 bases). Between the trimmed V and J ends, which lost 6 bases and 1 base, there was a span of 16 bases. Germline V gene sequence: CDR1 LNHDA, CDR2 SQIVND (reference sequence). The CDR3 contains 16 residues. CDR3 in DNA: TGTGCCAGTAGGTTGCAGGGCGGTGTGAGCAATCAGCCCCAGCATTTT. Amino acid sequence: CASRLQGGVSNQPQHF.

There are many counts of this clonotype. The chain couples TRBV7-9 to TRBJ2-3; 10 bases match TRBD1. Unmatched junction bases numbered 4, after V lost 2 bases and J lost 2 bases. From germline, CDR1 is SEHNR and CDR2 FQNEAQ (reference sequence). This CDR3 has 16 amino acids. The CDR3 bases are TGTGCCAGCAGCTTATCGACAGGGGGCCTCACAGATACGCAGTATTTT. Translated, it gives CASSLSTGGLTDTQYF.

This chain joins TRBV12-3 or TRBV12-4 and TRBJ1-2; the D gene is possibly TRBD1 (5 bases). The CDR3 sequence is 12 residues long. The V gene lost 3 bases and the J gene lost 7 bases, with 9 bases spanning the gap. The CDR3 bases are TGTGCCAGCAGTTTCGACAGAATTGGCTACACCTTC. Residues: CASSFDRIGYTF.

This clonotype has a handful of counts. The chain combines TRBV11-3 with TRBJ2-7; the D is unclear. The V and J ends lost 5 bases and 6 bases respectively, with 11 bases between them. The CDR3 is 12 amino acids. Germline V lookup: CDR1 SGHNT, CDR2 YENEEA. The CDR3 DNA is TGTGCCAGCAGCATCGGACCGGGCGAGCAGTACTTC. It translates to CASSIGPGEQYF.

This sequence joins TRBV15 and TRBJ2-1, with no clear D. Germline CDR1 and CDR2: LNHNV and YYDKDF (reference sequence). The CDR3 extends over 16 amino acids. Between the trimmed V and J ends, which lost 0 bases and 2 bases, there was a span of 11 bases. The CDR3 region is CATSRDVRVPYNEQFF. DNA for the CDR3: TGTGCCACCAGCAGAGACGTACGGGTCCCCTACAATGAGCAGTTCTTC.

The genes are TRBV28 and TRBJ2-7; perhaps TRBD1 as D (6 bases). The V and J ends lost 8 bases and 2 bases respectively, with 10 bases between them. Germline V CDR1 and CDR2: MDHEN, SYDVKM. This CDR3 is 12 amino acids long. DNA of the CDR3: TGTGCCAGCGGTCACAGGGCCTACGAGCAGTACTTC. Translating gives CASGHRAYEQYF.

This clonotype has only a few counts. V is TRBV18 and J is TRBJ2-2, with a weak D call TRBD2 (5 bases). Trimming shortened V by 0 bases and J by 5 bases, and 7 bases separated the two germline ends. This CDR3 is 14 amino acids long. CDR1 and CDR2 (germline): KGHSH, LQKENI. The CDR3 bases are TGTGCCAGCTCACCACCGCAGCGGACCGGGGAGCTGTTTTTT. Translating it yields CASSPPQRTGELFF.

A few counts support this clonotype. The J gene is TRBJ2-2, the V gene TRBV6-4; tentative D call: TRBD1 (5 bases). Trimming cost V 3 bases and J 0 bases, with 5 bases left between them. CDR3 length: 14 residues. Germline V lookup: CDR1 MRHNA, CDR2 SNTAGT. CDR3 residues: CASSEQANTGELFF. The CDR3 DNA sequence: TGTGCCAGCAGTGAACAGGCGAACACCGGGGAGCTGTTTTTT.

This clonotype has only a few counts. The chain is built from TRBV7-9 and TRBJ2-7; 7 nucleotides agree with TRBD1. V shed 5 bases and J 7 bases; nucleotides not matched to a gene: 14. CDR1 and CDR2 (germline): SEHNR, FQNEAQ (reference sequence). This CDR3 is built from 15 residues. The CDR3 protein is CASSAPGQHFAEQYF. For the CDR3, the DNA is TGTGCCAGCAGCGCCCCGGGACAGCACTTTGCGGAGCAGTACTTC.

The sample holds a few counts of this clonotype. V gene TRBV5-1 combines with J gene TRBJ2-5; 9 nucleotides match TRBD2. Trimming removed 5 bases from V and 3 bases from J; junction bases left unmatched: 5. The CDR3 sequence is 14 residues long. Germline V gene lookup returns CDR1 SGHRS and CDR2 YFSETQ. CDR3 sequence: CASSGSGRKETQYF. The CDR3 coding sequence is TGCGCCAGCAGTGGGAGCGGGAGGAAAGAGACCCAGTACTTC.

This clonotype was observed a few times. In DNA form, the CDR3 reads TGTGCCAGCAGACAGGGGGTTCAAGAAGCTTTCTTT. It specifies CASRQGVQEAFF. The chain uses TRBV2 and TRBJ1-1; 8 bases align to TRBD1. CDR3 length: 12 amino acids. Trimming cost V 6 bases and J 8 bases; bases outside gene matches: 5. The V gene's germline CDR1 is SNHLY and CDR2 FYNNEI.

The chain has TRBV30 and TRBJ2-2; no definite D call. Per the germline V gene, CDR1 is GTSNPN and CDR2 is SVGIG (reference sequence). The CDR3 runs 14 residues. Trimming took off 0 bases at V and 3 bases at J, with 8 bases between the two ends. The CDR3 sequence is CAWSVPGYTGELFF. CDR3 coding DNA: TGTGCCTGGAGTGTACCCGGGTACACCGGGGAGCTGTTTTTT.

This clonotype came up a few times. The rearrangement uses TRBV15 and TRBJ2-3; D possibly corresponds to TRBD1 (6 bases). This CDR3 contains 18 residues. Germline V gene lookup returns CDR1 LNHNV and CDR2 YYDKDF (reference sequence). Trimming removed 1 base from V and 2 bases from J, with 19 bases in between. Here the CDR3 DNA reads TGTGCCACCAGCAGAGGAGTTTTACAGGGAGCCCCCACAGATACGCAGTATTTT. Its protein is CATSRGVLQGAPTDTQYF.

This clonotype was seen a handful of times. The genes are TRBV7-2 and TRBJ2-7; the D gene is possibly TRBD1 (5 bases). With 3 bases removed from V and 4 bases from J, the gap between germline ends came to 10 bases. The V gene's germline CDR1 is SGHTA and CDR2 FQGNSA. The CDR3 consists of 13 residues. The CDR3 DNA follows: TGTGCCAGCAGCTTGTCAACAGGATACGAGCAGTACTTC. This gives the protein CASSLSTGYEQYF. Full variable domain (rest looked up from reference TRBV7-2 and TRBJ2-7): GAGVSQSPSNKVTEKGKDVELRCDPISGHTALYWYRQSLGQGLEFLIYFQGNSAPDKSGLPSDRFSAERTGGSVSTLTIQRTQQEDSAVYLCASSLSTGYEQYFGPGTRLTVT.